This is a list of T cell receptor beta chains from one sample in a study of blood T cell repertoires in COVID-19. Sequencing used immunoSEQ multiplex PCR; TCRdb keeps in-frame clones, though not all of them. The data contain roughly 190,000 clones, approximately 79% of them singletons. Sample: PBMCs or T cells enriched from blood (not recorded which). The origin of the receptors is a woman aged 60 to 75 with acute COVID-19. Each CDR3 is given with its conserved first and last residue. A D gene is named only where the DNA matches it firmly. Only some rows state a clone size, as once, few, many or a class for expanded clones.

clone_size: .; d_call: TRBD1; j_call: TRBJ2-3; v_call: TRBV18; cdr3_nt: TGTGCCAGCTCACCACCCATACAGGGGTCAGATACGCAGTATTTT; cdr3_aa: CASSPPIQGSDTQYF
clone_size: .; d_call: .; j_call: TRBJ2-1; v_call: TRBV6-5; cdr3_nt: TGTGCCAGCAGCTACTCCCCGGGGGGCGCCTACAATGAGCAGTTCTTC; cdr3_aa: CASSYSPGGAYNEQFF
clone_size: .; d_call: TRBD1; j_call: TRBJ2-2; v_call: TRBV24-1; cdr3_nt: TGTGCCACCAGTGTTACAGAAGGGGGCGGTGGCGGGGAGCTGTTTTTT; cdr3_aa: CATSVTEGGGGGELFF
clone_size: once; d_call: .; j_call: TRBJ2-7; v_call: TRBV11-2; cdr3_nt: TGTGCCAGCAGTCCGTTGGCCCCCTACGAGCAGTACTTC; cdr3_aa: CASSPLAPYEQYF
clone_size: once; d_call: .; j_call: TRBJ1-1; v_call: TRBV5-6; cdr3_nt: TGTGCCAGCAGATTGGGACACCAGAACACTGAAGCTTTCTTT; cdr3_aa: CASRLGHQNTEAFF
clone_size: few; d_call: .; j_call: TRBJ2-3; v_call: TRBV6-5; cdr3_nt: TGTGCCAGCAGTAGGAGAGGCGGCACAGATACGCAGTATTTT; cdr3_aa: CASSRRGGTDTQYF
clone_size: .; d_call: .; j_call: TRBJ2-3; v_call: TRBV28; cdr3_nt: TGTGCCAGCAGTTTAAACGGGGGAGATACGCAGTATTTT; cdr3_aa: CASSLNGGDTQYF
clone_size: .; d_call: TRBD1; j_call: TRBJ1-2; v_call: TRBV6-6; cdr3_nt: TGTGCCAGCAGTTACGGACAGGGGGCGTTGGGCTACACCTTC; cdr3_aa: CASSYGQGALGYTF
clone_size: .; d_call: .; j_call: TRBJ1-4; v_call: TRBV5-1; cdr3_nt: TGCGCCAGCAGCTCCAACGTAGGGGAGGGGGAAAAACTGTTTTTT; cdr3_aa: CASSSNVGEGEKLFF
clone_size: .; d_call: .; j_call: TRBJ2-6; v_call: TRBV18; cdr3_nt: TGTGCCAGCCGAGCGCCCCGGGACTCCAGTCCTGGGGCCAACGTCCTGACTTTC; cdr3_aa: CASRAPRDSSPGANVLTF
clone_size: .; d_call: .; j_call: TRBJ1-5; v_call: TRBV5-6; cdr3_nt: TGTGCCAGCAGCTTGGCCCTTGGCAGAAATAGCAATCAGCCCCAGCATTTT; cdr3_aa: CASSLALGRNSNQPQHF
clone_size: .; d_call: TRBD2; j_call: TRBJ2-1; v_call: TRBV30; cdr3_nt: TGTGCCTGGAGTGGGGGACTAGCGGGATATGGCTACAATGAGCAGTTCTTC; cdr3_aa: CAWSGGLAGYGYNEQFF
clone_size: .; d_call: .; j_call: TRBJ2-5; v_call: TRBV7-2; cdr3_nt: .; cdr3_aa: CASSLGLTFGGTQYF
clone_size: .; d_call: .; j_call: TRBJ2-1; v_call: TRBV7-2; cdr3_nt: TGTGCCAGCAGCTTAGGTGCTACTCCTGAGCAGTTCTTC; cdr3_aa: CASSLGATPEQFF
clone_size: .; d_call: .; j_call: TRBJ2-7; v_call: TRBV5-1; cdr3_nt: TGCGCCAGCAGCTTGGCTGGTCAGGGGCCTATCTACGAGCAGTACTTC; cdr3_aa: CASSLAGQGPIYEQYF
clone_size: .; d_call: TRBD1; j_call: TRBJ1-2; v_call: TRBV28; cdr3_nt: TGTGCCAGCAGTTTACACGGACAGGAGTATGGCTACACCTTC; cdr3_aa: CASSLHGQEYGYTF
clone_size: .; d_call: TRBD1; j_call: TRBJ2-2; v_call: TRBV2; cdr3_nt: TGTGCCAGCAGCATTCAAGGGGGCGCGAACACCGGGGAGCTGTTTTTT; cdr3_aa: CASSIQGGANTGELFF
clone_size: .; d_call: .; j_call: TRBJ2-1; v_call: TRBV7-8; cdr3_nt: TGTGCCAGCAGCTTAGAGGGGACCTACAATGAGCAGTTCTTC; cdr3_aa: CASSLEGTYNEQFF
clone_size: .; d_call: .; j_call: TRBJ1-6; v_call: TRBV20-1; cdr3_nt: TGCAGTGCTAGTGACGTCCGGGTTACCCCTTCACCCCTCCACTTT; cdr3_aa: CSASDVRVTPSPLHF
clone_size: .; d_call: .; j_call: TRBJ1-5; v_call: TRBV6-5; cdr3_nt: TGTGCCAGTGAGGAACTTAGCAATCAGCCCCAGCATTTT; cdr3_aa: CASEELSNQPQHF
clone_size: few; d_call: .; j_call: TRBJ2-7; v_call: TRBV11-2; cdr3_nt: TGTGCCAGCAGGCAGACGTTAAGGGGGCAGTACTTC; cdr3_aa: CASRQTLRGQYF
clone_size: .; d_call: TRBD1; j_call: TRBJ1-2; v_call: TRBV3-1/TRBV3-2; cdr3_nt: TGTGCCAGCAGCCAAGGACAGGGATATGGCTACACCTTC; cdr3_aa: CASSQGQGYGYTF
clone_size: .; d_call: .; j_call: TRBJ1-5; v_call: TRBV5-5; cdr3_nt: TGTGCCAGCAGCTTGGAAGGTCGAGGGAGCAATCAGCCCCAGCATTTT; cdr3_aa: CASSLEGRGSNQPQHF
clone_size: .; d_call: .; j_call: TRBJ2-2; v_call: TRBV4-3; cdr3_nt: TGCGCCAGCAGCCAACCTCGAATAGGACTCACCGGGGAGCTGTTTTTT; cdr3_aa: CASSQPRIGLTGELFF
clone_size: .; d_call: TRBD2; j_call: TRBJ2-1; v_call: TRBV4-3; cdr3_nt: TGCGCCAGCAGCCAAGATCATCCGGGGGGGCCGAAGCAGTTCTTC; cdr3_aa: CASSQDHPGGPKQFF
clone_size: .; d_call: .; j_call: TRBJ2-5; v_call: TRBV12-3/TRBV12-4; cdr3_nt: TGTGCCAGCAGTTTAGGAGATGGGACCCAGTACTTC; cdr3_aa: CASSLGDGTQYF
clone_size: .; d_call: .; j_call: TRBJ1-5; v_call: TRBV21-1; cdr3_nt: TGTGCCAGCAGCCGGACAGGGACCTCTCAGCCCCAGCATTTT; cdr3_aa: CASSRTGTSQPQHF